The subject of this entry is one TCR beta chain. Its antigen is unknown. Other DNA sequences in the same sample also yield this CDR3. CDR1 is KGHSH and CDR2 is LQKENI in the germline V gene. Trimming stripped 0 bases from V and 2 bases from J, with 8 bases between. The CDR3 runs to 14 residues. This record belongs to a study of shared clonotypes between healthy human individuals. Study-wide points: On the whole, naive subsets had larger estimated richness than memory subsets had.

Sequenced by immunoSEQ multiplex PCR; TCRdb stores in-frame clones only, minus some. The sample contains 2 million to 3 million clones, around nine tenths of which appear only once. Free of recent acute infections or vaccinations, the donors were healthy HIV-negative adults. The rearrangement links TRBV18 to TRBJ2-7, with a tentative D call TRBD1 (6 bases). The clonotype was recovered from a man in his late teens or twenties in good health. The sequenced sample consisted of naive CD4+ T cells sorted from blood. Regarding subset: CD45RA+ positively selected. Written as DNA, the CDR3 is TGTGCCAGCTCACCACCGGGACAAACCTACGAGCAGTACTTC. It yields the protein CASSPPGQTYEQYF.